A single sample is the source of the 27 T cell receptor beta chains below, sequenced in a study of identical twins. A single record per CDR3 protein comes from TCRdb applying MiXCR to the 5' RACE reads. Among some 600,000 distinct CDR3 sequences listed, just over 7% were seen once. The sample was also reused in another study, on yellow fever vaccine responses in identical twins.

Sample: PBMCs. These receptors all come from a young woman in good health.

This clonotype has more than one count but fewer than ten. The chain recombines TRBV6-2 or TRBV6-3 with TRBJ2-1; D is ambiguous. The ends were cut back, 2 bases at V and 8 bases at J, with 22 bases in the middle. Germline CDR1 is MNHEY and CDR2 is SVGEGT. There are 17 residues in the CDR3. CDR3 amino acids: CASSYAPRGGAVHEQFF. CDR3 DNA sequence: TGTGCCAGCAGTTACGCCCCCCGTGGCGGCGCCGTACATGAGCAGTTCTTC.

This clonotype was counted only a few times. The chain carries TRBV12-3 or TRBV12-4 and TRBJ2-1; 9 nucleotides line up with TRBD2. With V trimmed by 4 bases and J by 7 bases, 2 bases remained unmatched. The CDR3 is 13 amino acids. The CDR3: CASSWLAGNEQFF. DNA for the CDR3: TGTGCCAGCAGTTGGCTAGCGGGAAATGAGCAGTTCTTC.

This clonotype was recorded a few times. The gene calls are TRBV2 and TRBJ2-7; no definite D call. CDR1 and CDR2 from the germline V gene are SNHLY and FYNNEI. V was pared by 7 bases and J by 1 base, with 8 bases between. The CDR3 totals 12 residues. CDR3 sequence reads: CASIQGSYEQYF. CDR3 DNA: TGTGCCAGCATACAAGGGTCCTACGAGCAGTACTTC. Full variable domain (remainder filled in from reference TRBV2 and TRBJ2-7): EPEVTQTPSHQVTQMGQEVILRCVPISNHLYFYWYRQILGQKVEFLVSFYNNEISEKSEIFDDQFSVERPDGSNFTLKIRSTKLEDSAMYFCASIQGSYEQYFGPGTRLTVT.

CDR3 nucleotide sequence: TGCAGTGCCTACGAATGGGGCTTTGAGGGGTCCTACAATGAGCAGTTCTTC. This sequence encodes CSAYEWGFEGSYNEQFF. The genes are TRBV20-1 and TRBJ2-1, with D perhaps TRBD1 or TRBD2 (5 bases each). The CDR3 runs 17 residues. V was pared by 6 bases and J by 1 base, with 22 bases between. The germline V gene has CDR1 DFQATT and CDR2 SNEGSKA (reference sequence).

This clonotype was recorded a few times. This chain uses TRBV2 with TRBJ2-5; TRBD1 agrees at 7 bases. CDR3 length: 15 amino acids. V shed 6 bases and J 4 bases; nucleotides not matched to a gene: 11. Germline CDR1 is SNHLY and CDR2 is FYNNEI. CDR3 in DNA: TGTGCCAGCAGCGCAGGGGGTGGGGTCGCAGAGACCCAGTACTTC. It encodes CASSAGGGVAETQYF. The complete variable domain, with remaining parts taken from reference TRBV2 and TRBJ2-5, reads EPEVTQTPSHQVTQMGQEVILRCVPISNHLYFYWYRQILGQKVEFLVSFYNNEISEKSEIFDDQFSVERPDGSNFTLKIRSTKLEDSAMYFCASSAGGGVAETQYFGPGTRLLVL.

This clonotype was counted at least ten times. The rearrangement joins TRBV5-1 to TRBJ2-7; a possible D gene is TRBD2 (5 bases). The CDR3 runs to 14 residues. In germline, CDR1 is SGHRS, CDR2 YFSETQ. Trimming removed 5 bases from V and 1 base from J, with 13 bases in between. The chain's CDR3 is CASSGVSASYEQYF. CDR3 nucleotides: TGCGCCAGCAGTGGGGTTAGCGCGTCCTACGAGCAGTACTTC.

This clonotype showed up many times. DNA of the CDR3: TGTGCCAGCAGCGTAGTAGGACTCGGGGATACGCAGTATTTT. Encoded protein: CASSVVGLGDTQYF. The chain carries TRBV9 and TRBJ2-3; D is possibly TRBD2 (5 bases). The germline V gene encodes CDR1 SGDLS and CDR2 YYNGEE. V was cut by 0 bases and J by 6 bases, with 11 bases left in between. This CDR3 comprises 14 residues.

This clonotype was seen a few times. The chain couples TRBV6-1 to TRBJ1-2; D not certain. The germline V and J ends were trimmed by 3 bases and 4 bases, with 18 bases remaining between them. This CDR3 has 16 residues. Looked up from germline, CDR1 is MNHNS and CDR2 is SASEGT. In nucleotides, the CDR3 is TGTGCCAGCAGTGAGGTGTCACCTAACCCCACCTATGGCTACACCTTC. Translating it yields CASSEVSPNPTYGYTF.

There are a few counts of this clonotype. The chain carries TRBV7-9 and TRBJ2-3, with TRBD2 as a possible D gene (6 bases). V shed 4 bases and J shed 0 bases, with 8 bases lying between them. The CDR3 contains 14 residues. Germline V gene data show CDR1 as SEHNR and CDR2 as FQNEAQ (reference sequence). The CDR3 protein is CASSWDSSTDTQYF. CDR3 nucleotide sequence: TGTGCCAGCAGCTGGGACTCCAGCACAGATACGCAGTATTTT.

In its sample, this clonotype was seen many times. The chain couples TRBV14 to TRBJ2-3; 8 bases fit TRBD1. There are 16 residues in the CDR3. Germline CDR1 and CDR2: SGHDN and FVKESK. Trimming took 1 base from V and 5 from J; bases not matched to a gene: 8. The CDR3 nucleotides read TGTGCCAGCAGCCAAGGCAGGGGGCCCGGGGAAGATACGCAGTATTTT. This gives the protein CASSQGRGPGEDTQYF.

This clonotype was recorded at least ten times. CDR3 loop: CASSLTGKDTEAFF. CDR3 coding DNA: TGCGCCAGCAGCCTAACAGGGAAGGACACTGAAGCTTTCTTT. J is TRBJ1-1 and V is TRBV5-1, with a tentative D call TRBD1 (6 bases). Deletions cut 4 bases from V and 3 bases from J, with 13 bases between. The germline V gene has CDR1 SGHRS and CDR2 YFSETQ. This CDR3 has 14 residues.

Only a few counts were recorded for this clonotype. The CDR3 DNA reads TGCGCCAGCAGTGAGTCAAGGGCTAGCCAGCCCCAGCATTTT. It specifies CASSESRASQPQHF. The chain links TRBV10-2 to TRBJ1-5; D not resolved. Trimming pared 0 bases from V and 7 bases from J, leaving 10 bases between. The CDR3 contains 14 residues. In germline, CDR1 is WSHSY, CDR2 SAAADI.

Here the CDR3 DNA reads TGTGCCAGCAGAGGGTGGACCGACAATGAGCAGTTCTTC. Translated, it gives CASRGWTDNEQFF. V and J are TRBV6-1 and TRBJ2-1; D is uncertain. Germline V gene lookup returns CDR1 MNHNS and CDR2 SASEGT. Trimming shortened V by 6 bases and J by 5 bases, and 11 bases separated the two germline ends. The CDR3 has 13 amino acids.

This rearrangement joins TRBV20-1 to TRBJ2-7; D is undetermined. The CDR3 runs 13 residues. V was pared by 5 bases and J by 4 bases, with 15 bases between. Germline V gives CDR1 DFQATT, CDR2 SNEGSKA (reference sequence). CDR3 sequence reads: CSALDDTLYEQYF. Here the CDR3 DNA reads TGCAGTGCTCTGGACGACACTCTATACGAGCAGTACTTC.

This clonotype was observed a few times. As DNA, the CDR3 is TGTGCCAGCGGGCCGGGAGGGCTAGCGACACAAGAGACCCAGTACTTC. The encoded protein is CASGPGGLATQETQYF. This chain uses TRBV7-2 with TRBJ2-5; TRBD2 matches 8 bases. The CDR3 sequence is 16 residues long. Trimming took 8 bases from V and 2 from J; bases not matched to a gene: 13. Germline CDR1 reads SGHTA; CDR2 reads FQGNSA.

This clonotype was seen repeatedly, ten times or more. CDR3 nucleotides: TGTGCCAGCTCACCACCGCTGGACAGGGTACACATTCAGTACTTC. Amino acids: CASSPPLDRVHIQYF. The chain carries TRBV18 and TRBJ2-4, with 8 bases identical to TRBD1. V lost 0 bases and J lost 8; bases outside the gene matches: 6. Germline V gene data show CDR1 as KGHSH and CDR2 as LQKENI. This CDR3 has 15 amino acids.

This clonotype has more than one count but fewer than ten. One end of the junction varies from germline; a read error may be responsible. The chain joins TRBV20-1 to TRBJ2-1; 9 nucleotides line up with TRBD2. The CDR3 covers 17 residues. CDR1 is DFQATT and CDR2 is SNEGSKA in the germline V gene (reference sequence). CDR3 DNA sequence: TGCAGCGCTAGAGTGGGTAGCGGGAGTCTGGGGGGGAATGAGCAGTTCTTC. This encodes CSARVGSGSLGGNEQFF.

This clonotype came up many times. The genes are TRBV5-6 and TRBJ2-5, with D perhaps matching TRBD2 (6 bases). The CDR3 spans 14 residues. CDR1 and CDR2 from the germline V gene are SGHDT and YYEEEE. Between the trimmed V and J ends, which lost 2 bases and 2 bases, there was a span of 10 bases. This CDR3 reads CASSFTGGQETQYF. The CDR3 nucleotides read TGTGCCAGCAGCTTTACAGGAGGGCAAGAGACCCAGTACTTC.

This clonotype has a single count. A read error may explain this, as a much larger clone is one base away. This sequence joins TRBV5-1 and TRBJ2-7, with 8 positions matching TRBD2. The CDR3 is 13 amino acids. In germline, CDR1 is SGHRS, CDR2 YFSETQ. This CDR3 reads CASGAGVGYKQYF. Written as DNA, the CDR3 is TGCGCCAGTGGAGCGGGAGTGGGCTACAAGCAGTACTTC.

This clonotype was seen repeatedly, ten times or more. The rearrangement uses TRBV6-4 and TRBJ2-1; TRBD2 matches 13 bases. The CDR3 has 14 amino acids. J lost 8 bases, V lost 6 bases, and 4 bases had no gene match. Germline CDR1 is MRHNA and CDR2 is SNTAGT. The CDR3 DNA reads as TGTGCCAGCAGCCGGACTAGCGGGAGCCATGAGCAGTTCTTC. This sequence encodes CASSRTSGSHEQFF.

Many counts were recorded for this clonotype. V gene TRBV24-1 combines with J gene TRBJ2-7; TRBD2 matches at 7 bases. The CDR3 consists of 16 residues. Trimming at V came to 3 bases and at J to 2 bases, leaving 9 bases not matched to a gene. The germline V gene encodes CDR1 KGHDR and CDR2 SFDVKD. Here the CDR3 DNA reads TGTGCCACCAGTGATGGTGCTAGCGGATCACCCTACGAGCAGTACTTC. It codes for CATSDGASGSPYEQYF.

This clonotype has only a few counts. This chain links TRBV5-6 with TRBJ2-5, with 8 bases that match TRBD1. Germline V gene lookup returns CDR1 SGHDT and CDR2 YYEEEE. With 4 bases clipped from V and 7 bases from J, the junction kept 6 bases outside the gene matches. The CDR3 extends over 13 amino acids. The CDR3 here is CASSQDRARTQYF. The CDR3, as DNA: TGTGCCAGCAGCCAGGACAGGGCTAGGACCCAGTACTTC.

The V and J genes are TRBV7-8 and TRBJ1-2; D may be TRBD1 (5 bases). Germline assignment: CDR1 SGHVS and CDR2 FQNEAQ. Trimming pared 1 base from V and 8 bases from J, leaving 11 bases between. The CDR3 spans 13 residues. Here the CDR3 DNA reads TGTGCCAGCAGCTTAGTACAGGAGGAAGGCTACACCTTC. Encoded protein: CASSLVQEEGYTF.

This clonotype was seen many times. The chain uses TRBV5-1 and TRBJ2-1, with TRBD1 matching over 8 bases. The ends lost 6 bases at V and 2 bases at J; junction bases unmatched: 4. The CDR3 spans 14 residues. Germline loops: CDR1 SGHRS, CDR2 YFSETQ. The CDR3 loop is CASKQGAAYNEQFF. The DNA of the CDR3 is TGCGCCAGCAAGCAGGGGGCTGCCTACAATGAGCAGTTCTTC.

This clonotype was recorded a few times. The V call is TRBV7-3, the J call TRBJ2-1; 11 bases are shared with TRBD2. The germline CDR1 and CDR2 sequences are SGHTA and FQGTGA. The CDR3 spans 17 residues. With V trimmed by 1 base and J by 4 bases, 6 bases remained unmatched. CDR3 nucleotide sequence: TGTGCCAGCAGCTTAAGCGGGACTAGCGGTTTTTACAATGAGCAGTTCTTC. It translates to CASSLSGTSGFYNEQFF.

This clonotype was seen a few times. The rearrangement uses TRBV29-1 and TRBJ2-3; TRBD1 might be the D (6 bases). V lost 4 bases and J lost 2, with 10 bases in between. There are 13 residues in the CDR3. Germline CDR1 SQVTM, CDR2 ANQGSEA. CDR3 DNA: TGCAGCGTTGTGGGGGCATACACAGATACGCAGTATTTT. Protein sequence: CSVVGAYTDTQYF.

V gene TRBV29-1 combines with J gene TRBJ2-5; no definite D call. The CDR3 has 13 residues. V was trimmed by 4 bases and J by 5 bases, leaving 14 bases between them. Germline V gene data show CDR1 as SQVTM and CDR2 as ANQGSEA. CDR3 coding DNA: TGCAGCGTTGTGTCTAGTAAAAGGGAGACCCAGTACTTC. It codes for CSVVSSKRETQYF.